Described below is a single TCR beta chain sequence and its context. The antigen remains undetermined. V lost 7 bases to trimming and J lost 7 bases; unmatched junction nucleotides: 9. The germline V gene has CDR1 MNHEY and CDR2 SMNVEV (reference sequence). CDR3 length: 15 amino acids. It was with a sample-barcoded 5' primer and a J-beta primer mix that a second PCR of about 7 to 12 cycles was run. TCRdb re-called the 5' RACE reads with MiXCR, one entry per CDR3 protein. Here the sample spans 1,100,000 or so distinct CDR3 sequences, 40% to 55% being singletons. This sample was included in a study of blood T cells in healthy people across ages. Study-level findings and limits: Long-lived donors had more naive CD4+ cells and higher diversity than aged donors.

Sample: blood. The TCR comes from a woman aged 55 to 70 in good health. The genes are TRBV27 and TRBJ1-6; 8 bases are a match to TRBD1. The CDR3 protein is CASNLSGTGNSPLHF. The DNA for the CDR3 is TGTGCCAGCAATCTTTCCGGGACAGGAAATTCACCCCTCCACTTT.